Listed below are T cell receptor beta chains from one sample, sequenced in a study of OX40 agonist ivuxolimab in advanced cancers. Assay used: immunoSEQ multiplex PCR; TCRdb lists only in-frame clones, some missing. There are roughly 80,000 clones in the sample; approximately 83% occur only once, and approximately 2% lies in the top ten. Specimen: CD4+ or CD8+ T cells sorted from blood, collected in a trial of the OX40 agonist ivuxolimab. The receptors come from an adult with an advanced solid tumor such as melanoma, head and neck, liver or kidney cancer. CDR3s include the opening cysteine and the closing phenylalanine or tryptophan. The D gene is left open where the match is weak. The size entry is marked missing in some rows and otherwise reads once, few, many or a size class.

size	V	D	J	DNA	CDR3
-	TRBV6-1	-	TRBJ1-2	TGTGCCAGCAGTGAAAGGGGGACAAGTGCTAACTATGGCTACACCTTC	CASSERGTSANYGYTF
-	TRBV27	TRBD2	TRBJ2-3	TGTGCCAGCACTGGGACTAGCGGGGGGTCAGATACGCAGTATTTT	CASTGTSGGSDTQYF
few	TRBV5-4	-	TRBJ1-1	TGTGCCAGCAGCCGGGACCGGAAGGGAACTGAAGCTTTCTTT	CASSRDRKGTEAFF
-	TRBV4-1	TRBD1	TRBJ2-3	TGCGCCAGCAGCCAAGTCATTTACGGGACAGGGGACACAGATACGCAGTATTTT	CASSQVIYGTGDTDTQYF
once	TRBV28	TRBD2	TRBJ2-7	TGTGCCAGCAGTTCGACTAGCGGGAGGCCGGGGGAGCAGTACTTC	CASSSTSGRPGEQYF
-	TRBV9	-	TRBJ2-1	TGTGCCAGCAGCGCTACTCTTACAGGGCCTCCTGCTGAGCAGTTCTTC	CASSATLTGPPAEQFF
-	TRBV6-5	-	TRBJ2-3	TGTGCCAGCAGTTCCGTGGGGGGGCAGGTAGCGCAGTATTTT	CASSSVGGQVAQYF
few	TRBV29-1	-	TRBJ2-5	TGCAGCGTTGGGACAGATAAAGAGACCCAGTACTTC	CSVGTDKETQYF
-	TRBV18	-	TRBJ1-2	TGTGCCAGCTCACCAAACAAGGACCTCGTCGCCGATGGCTACACCTTC	CASSPNKDLVADGYTF
-	TRBV5-1	-	TRBJ1-5	TGCGCCAGCAGCTTGGGGTTTGGTCAGCCCCAGCATTTT	CASSLGFGQPQHF
-	TRBV7-2	-	TRBJ2-3	TGTGCCAGCAGCCCCCCGGGCACCGCAACAGATACGCAGTATTTT	CASSPPGTATDTQYF
-	TRBV29-1	TRBD1	TRBJ1-2	TGCAGCGTTGAGGGGACCGGGACAGGGCCAGGTGGCTACACCTTC	CSVEGTGTGPGGYTF
-	TRBV7-9	-	TRBJ1-5	TGTGCCAGCAGCTTAGCCACAAGCAATCAGCCCCAGCATTTT	CASSLATSNQPQHF
-	TRBV6-5	TRBD1	TRBJ1-2	TGTGCCAGCAGACTAGACAGGGGCCCGAACTATGGCTACACCTTC	CASRLDRGPNYGYTF
once	TRBV7-2	-	TRBJ1-1	TGTGCCAGCAGCTTAAATGGGGGAGAGAACACTGAAGCTTTCTTT	CASSLNGGENTEAFF
once	TRBV4-3	-	TRBJ2-1	TGCGCCAGCAGCCAAATAAGGGTGGGGCATGAGCAGTTCTTC	CASSQIRVGHEQFF
-	TRBV11-2	-	TRBJ2-1	TGTGCCAGCAGCTTATACTCAAATGAGCAGTTCTTC	CASSLYSNEQFF
-	TRBV28	-	TRBJ1-1	TGTGCCAGCAGTTTGACAGTGAACACTGAAGCTTTCTTT	CASSLTVNTEAFF
-	TRBV6-5	-	TRBJ1-1	TGTGCCAGCAGTTACTCAGGAAGAGCCACTGAAGCTTTCTTT	CASSYSGRATEAFF
-	TRBV5-8	TRBD2	TRBJ2-1	TGTGCCAGCAGCTTGGATCCTAGCGGGAGAACTGGTGAGCAGTTCTTC	CASSLDPSGRTGEQFF
-	TRBV4-1	-	TRBJ2-7	TGCGCCAGCAGCCAAGATAGAAGGGCAGGGGTTCCCTACGAGCAGTACTTC	CASSQDRRAGVPYEQYF
-	TRBV7-9	TRBD2	TRBJ2-3	TGTGCCAGCATCGGGACTAGCGGGAGTGTGACAGATACGCAGTATTTT	CASIGTSGSVTDTQYF
-	TRBV27	TRBD1	TRBJ1-4	TGTGCCAGCAGTTTTAACAGGGGAGGTGAAAAACTGTTTTTT	CASSFNRGGEKLFF
-	TRBV4-3	-	TRBJ2-7	TGCGCCAGCAGCCAAGAAGGACGGGGAGCCTACGAGCAGTACTTC	CASSQEGRGAYEQYF
-	TRBV5-1	TRBD1	TRBJ2-1	TGCGCCAGCAGCCAAGGGACAGAGGGCAATGAGCAGTTCTTC	CASSQGTEGNEQFF
-	TRBV5-6	TRBD2	TRBJ2-2	TGTGCCAGCAGCTTGGGACTAGCGGAACACAACACCGGGGAGCTGTTTTTT	CASSLGLAEHNTGELFF
-	TRBV5-4	-	TRBJ2-3	TGTGCCAGCAGCTTGGTGATATCCACAGATACGCAGTATTTT	CASSLVISTDTQYF
-	TRBV14	-	TRBJ1-2	TGTGCCAGCAGCCAATCCCTAACAGCCAACTATGGCTACACCTTC	CASSQSLTANYGYTF
-	TRBV5-5	-	TRBJ2-7	TGTGCCAGCAGCTTCCAGTCGAGCTCCTACGAGCAGTACTTC	CASSFQSSSYEQYF
-	TRBV6-6	TRBD1	TRBJ1-6	TGTGCCAGCAGTTACTCACGGACAGGGAATCTTCCCCTCCACTTT	CASSYSRTGNLPLHF
-	TRBV7-2	-	TRBJ2-7	TGTGCCAGCAGCCCGGGGGCAGGGGCCTACGAGCAGTACTTC	CASSPGAGAYEQYF
few	TRBV2	TRBD1	TRBJ1-2	TGTGCCAGCAGTGCCGGGACAGCTTATGGCTACACCTTC	CASSAGTAYGYTF
-	TRBV9	TRBD1	TRBJ1-2	TGTGCCAGCAGCGGAGTCCCTGGACAGGGGAGAAGGTATGGCTACACCTTC	CASSGVPGQGRRYGYTF
-	TRBV5-5	-	TRBJ1-1	TGTGCCAGCAGCCCCGTTGGGAGGAGCACTGAAGCTTTCTTT	CASSPVGRSTEAFF
-	TRBV14	TRBD2	TRBJ2-7	TGTGCCAGCAGCCAAGGGGAGGGGTGGATTTACGAGCAGTACTTC	CASSQGEGWIYEQYF
-	TRBV5-1	-	TRBJ2-3	TGCGCCAGCAGCCCAGCGACAGTAGATACGCAGTATTTT	CASSPATVDTQYF
-	TRBV7-8	-	TRBJ1-1	TGTGCCAGCAGCCCCCGCCGAGGAGGCTGGGCTTTCTTT	CASSPRRGGWAFF
-	TRBV9	-	TRBJ2-7	TGTGCCAGCAGCCCTAGGACTACCCCTTACGAGCAGTACTTC	CASSPRTTPYEQYF
-	TRBV7-3	TRBD2	TRBJ2-1	TGTGCCAGCAGCTTATTTGCGGGAGGTTCCTACAATGAGCAGTTCTTC	CASSLFAGGSYNEQFF
-	TRBV28	TRBD2	TRBJ2-3	TGTGCCAGCAGTTCCTTTAGCGGGGGAGCCTTGGATACGCAGTATTTT	CASSSFSGGALDTQYF
-	TRBV5-1	TRBD2	TRBJ2-1	TGCGCCAGCAGCGGACTAGCGGGTTACAATGAGCAGTTCTTC	CASSGLAGYNEQFF
-	TRBV19	TRBD1	TRBJ1-3	TGTGCCAGCACCGGACAGGGGGCTGGAAACACCATATATTTT	CASTGQGAGNTIYF
-	TRBV11-2	-	TRBJ2-5	TGTGCCAGCAGCCCAAAAGAGACCCAGTACTTC	CASSPKETQYF
-	TRBV6-6	TRBD1	TRBJ1-3	TGTGCCAGCAAGGAGACAGGGACTGGAAACACCATATATTTT	CASKETGTGNTIYF
-	TRBV30	TRBD2	TRBJ2-1	TGTGCCTGGGAGCGGGAGGATCAGTTCTTC	CAWEREDQFF
-	TRBV21-1	-	TRBJ2-1	TGTGCCAGCAGCAAATCCCCTGAGCAGTTCTTC	CASSKSPEQFF
-	TRBV9	-	TRBJ1-1	TGTGCCAGCAGCGTAGATCAAGGTGGGGGTATGAGGTCTGAAGCTTTCTTT	CASSVDQGGGMRSEAFF